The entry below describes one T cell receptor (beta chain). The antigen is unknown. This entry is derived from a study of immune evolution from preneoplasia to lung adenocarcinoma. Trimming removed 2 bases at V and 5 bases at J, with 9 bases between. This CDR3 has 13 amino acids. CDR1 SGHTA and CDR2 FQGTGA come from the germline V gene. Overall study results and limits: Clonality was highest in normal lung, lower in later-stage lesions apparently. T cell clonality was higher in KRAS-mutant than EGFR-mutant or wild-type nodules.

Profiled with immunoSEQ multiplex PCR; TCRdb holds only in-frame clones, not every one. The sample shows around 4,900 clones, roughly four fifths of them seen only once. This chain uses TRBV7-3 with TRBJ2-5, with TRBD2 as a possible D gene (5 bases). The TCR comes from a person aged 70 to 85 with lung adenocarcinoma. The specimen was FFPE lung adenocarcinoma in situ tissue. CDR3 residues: CASSLASRETQYF. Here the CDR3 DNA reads TGTGCCAGCAGCTTAGCTAGCCGTGAGACCCAGTACTTC.